The 3 T cell receptor beta chains reported below all come from one sample, sequenced in a study of response to subunit inactivated influenza vaccine. MiXCR, applied by TCRdb to the RT-PCR reads, yields one record per CDR3 protein. The repertoire holds 450,000 to 600,000 distinct CDR3 sequences, with 6.5% to 8% as singletons. Material: PBMCs from blood, obtained approximately 25 months after vaccination. The receptor source for this set is a man aged 50 to 69 who received an inactivated influenza vaccine.

This clonotype has only a few counts. V and J are TRBV5-1 and TRBJ2-7; possibly TRBD1 for D (5 bases). The CDR3 contains 15 residues. CDR1 and CDR2 (germline): SGHRS, YFSETQ. The germline V and J ends were trimmed by 0 bases and 4 bases, with 14 bases remaining between them. Here the CDR3 DNA reads TGCGCCAGCAGCTTGGAAGACAGACCTTCTTACGAGCAGTACTTC. Translated: CASSLEDRPSYEQYF.

V and J are TRBV4-3 and TRBJ2-1, with TRBD1 matching over 10 bases. This CDR3 has 15 residues. Trimming at V came to 4 bases and at J to 8 bases, leaving 8 bases not matched to a gene. Looked up from germline, CDR1 is LGHNA and CDR2 is YSLEER. CDR3 loop: CASSLDRGRFDEQFF. The DNA of the CDR3 is TGCGCCAGCAGCCTCGACAGGGGGCGCTTTGATGAGCAGTTCTTC.

At least ten counts were recorded for this clonotype. The chain couples TRBV12-3 or TRBV12-4 to TRBJ2-2, with 8 bases that match TRBD2. The J segment lost 0 bases and the V segment lost 5 bases, leaving 2 bases of the junction unmatched. The CDR3 runs 15 residues. The DNA of the CDR3 is TGTGCCAGCAGTCGGGGGGGGGCGAACACCGGGGAGCTGTTTTTT. It is translated as CASSRGGANTGELFF.